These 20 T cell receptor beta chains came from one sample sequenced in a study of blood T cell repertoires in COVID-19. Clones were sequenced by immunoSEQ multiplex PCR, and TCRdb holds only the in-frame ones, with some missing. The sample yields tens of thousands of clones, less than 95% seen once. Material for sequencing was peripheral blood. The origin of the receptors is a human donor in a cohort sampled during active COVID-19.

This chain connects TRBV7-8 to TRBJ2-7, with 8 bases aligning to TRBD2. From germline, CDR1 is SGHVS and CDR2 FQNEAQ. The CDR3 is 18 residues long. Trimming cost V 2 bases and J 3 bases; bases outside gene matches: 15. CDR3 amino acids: CASSLLGTSAGDFYEQYF. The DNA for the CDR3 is TGTGCCAGCAGCTTATTGGGGACGTCAGCGGGAGACTTCTACGAGCAGTACTTC.

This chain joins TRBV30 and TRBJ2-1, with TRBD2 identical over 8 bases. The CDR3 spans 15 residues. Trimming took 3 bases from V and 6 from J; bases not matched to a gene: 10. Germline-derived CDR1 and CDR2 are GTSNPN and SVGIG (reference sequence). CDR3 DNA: TGTGCCTGGAGACACGCTGGACTAGCCGGCAATGAGCAGTTCTTC. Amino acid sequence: CAWRHAGLAGNEQFF.

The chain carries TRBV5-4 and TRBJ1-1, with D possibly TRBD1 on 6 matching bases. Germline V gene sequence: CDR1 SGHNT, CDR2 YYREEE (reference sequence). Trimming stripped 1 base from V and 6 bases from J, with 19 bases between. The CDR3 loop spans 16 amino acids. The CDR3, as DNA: TGTGCCAGCAGCTTGAGACAGGCCCAACCCAACGCTGAAGCTTTCTTT. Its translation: CASSLRQAQPNAEAFF. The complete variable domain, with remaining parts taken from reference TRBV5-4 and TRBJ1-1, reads ETGVTQSPTHLIKTRGQQVTLRCSSQSGHNTVSWYQQALGQGPQFIFQYYREEENGRGNFPPRFSGLQFPNYSSELNVNALELDDSALYLCASSLRQAQPNAEAFFGQGTRLTVV.

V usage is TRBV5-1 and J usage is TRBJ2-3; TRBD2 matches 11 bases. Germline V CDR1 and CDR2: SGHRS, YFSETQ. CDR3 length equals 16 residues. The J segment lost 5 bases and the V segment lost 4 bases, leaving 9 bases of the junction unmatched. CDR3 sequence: CASSISSGRPGDTQYF. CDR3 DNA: TGCGCCAGCAGCATCTCTAGCGGGAGGCCCGGAGATACGCAGTATTTT.

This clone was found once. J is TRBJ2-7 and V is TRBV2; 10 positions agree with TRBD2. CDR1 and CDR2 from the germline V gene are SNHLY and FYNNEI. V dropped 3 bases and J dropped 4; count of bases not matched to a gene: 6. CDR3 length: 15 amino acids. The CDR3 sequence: CASSDPSGSKYEQYF. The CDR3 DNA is TGTGCCAGCAGTGACCCTAGCGGGAGTAAATACGAGCAGTACTTC. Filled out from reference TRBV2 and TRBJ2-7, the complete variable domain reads EPEVTQTPSHQVTQMGQEVILRCVPISNHLYFYWYRQILGQKVEFLVSFYNNEISEKSEIFDDQFSVERPDGSNFTLKIRSTKLEDSAMYFCASSDPSGSKYEQYFGPGTRLTVT.

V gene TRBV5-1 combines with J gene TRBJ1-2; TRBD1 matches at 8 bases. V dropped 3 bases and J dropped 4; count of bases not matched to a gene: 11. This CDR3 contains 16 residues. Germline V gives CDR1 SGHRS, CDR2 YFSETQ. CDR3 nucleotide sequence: TGCGCCAGCAGCTACCGGACAGGGCGGTACCGCTATGGCTACACCTTC. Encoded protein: CASSYRTGRYRYGYTF.

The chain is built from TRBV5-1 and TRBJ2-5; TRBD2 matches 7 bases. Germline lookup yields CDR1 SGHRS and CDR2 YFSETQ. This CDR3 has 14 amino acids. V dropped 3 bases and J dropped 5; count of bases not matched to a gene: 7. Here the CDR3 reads CASSSLRGGETQYF. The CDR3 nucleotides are TGCGCCAGCAGCTCCTTGAGGGGAGGGGAGACCCAGTACTTC.

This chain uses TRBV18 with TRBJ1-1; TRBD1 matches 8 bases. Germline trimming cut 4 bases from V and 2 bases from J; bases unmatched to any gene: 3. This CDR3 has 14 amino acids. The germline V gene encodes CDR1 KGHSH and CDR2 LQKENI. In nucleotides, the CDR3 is TGTGCCAGCTCACAGGGACAGGCAAACACTGAAGCTTTCTTT. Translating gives CASSQGQANTEAFF. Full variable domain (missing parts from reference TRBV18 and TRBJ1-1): NAGVMQNPRHLVRRRGQEARLRCSPMKGHSHVYWYRQLPEEGLKFMVYLQKENIIDESGMPKERFSAEFPKEGPSILRIQQVVRGDSAAYFCASSQGQANTEAFFGQGTRLTVV.

The CDR3 DNA is TGTGCCAGCAGTGGGGACAGGGGCTCCTACGAGCAGTACTTC. Amino acid sequence: CASSGDRGSYEQYF. This chain connects TRBV2 to TRBJ2-7; 10 nucleotides line up with TRBD1. The CDR3 length is 14 residues. CDR1 and CDR2 (germline): SNHLY, FYNNEI. The ends lost 4 bases at V and 0 bases at J; junction bases unmatched: 0.

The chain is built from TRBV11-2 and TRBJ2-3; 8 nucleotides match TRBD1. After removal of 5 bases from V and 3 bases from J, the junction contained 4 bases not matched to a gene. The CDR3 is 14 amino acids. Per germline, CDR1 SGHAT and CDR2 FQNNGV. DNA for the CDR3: TGTGCCAGCAGCGTCGACAGGGGAACAGATACGCAGTATTTT. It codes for CASSVDRGTDTQYF.

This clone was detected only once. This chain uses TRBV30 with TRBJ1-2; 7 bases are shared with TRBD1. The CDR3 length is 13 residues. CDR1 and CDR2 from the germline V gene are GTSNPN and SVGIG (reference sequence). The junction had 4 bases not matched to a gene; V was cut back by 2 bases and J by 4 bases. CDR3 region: CAWSPQGTYGYTF. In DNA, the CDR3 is TGTGCCTGGAGTCCACAGGGGACCTATGGCTACACCTTC. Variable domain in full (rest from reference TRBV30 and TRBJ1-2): SQTIHQWPATLVQPVGSPLSLECTVEGTSNPNLYWYRQAAGRGLQLLFYSVGIGQISSEVPQNLSASRPQDRQFILSSKKLLLSDSGFYLCAWSPQGTYGYTFGSGTRLTVV.

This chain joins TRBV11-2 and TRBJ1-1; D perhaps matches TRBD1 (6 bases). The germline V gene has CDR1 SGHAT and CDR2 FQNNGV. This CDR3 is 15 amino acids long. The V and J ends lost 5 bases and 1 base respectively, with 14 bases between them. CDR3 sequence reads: CASSPSRGANTEAFF. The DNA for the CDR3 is TGTGCCAGCAGCCCCAGTCGGGGGGCGAACACTGAAGCTTTCTTT.

CDR3: CASSLQYEQYF. For the CDR3, the DNA is TGTGCCAGCAGTTTACAATACGAGCAGTACTTC. This chain uses TRBV28 with TRBJ2-7; D is ambiguous. CDR3 length: 11 amino acids. V gave up 2 bases and J gave up 4 bases, with 3 bases separating them. Germline loops: CDR1 MDHEN, CDR2 SYDVKM.

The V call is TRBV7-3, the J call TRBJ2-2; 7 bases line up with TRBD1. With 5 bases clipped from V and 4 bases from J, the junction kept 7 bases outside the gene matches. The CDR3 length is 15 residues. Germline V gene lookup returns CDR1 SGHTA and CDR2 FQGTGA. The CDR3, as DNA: TGTGCCAGCAGCCCCGGGACAGTTGGCACCGGGGAGCTGTTTTTT. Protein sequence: CASSPGTVGTGELFF.

The CDR3 DNA is TGTGCCAGCAGGCCAGTCAGGTCTAATGAAAAACTGTTTTTT. Its translation is CASRPVRSNEKLFF. This chain uses TRBV6-6 with TRBJ1-4, with unresolved D. There are 14 residues in the CDR3. From germline, CDR1 is MNHNY and CDR2 SVGAGI (reference sequence). V was pared by 6 bases and J by 3 bases, with 11 bases between.

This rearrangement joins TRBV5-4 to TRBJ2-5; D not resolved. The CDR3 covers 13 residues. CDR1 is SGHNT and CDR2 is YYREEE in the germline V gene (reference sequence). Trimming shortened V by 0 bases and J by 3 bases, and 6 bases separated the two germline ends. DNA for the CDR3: TGTGCCAGCAGCTTGGGGCTCGAAGAGACCCAGTACTTC. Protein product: CASSLGLEETQYF.

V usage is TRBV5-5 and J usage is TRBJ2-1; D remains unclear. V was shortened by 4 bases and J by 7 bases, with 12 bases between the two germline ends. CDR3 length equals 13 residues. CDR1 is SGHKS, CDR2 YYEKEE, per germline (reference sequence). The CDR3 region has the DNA TGTGCCAGCAGCCCCCGGCGGCTAAATGAGCAGTTCTTC. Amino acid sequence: CASSPRRLNEQFF. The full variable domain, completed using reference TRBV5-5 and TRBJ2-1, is DAGVTQSPTHLIKTRGQQVTLRCSPISGHKSVSWYQQVLGQGPQFIFQYYEKEERGRGNFPDRFSARQFPNYSSELNVNALLLGDSALYLCASSPRRLNEQFFGPGTRLTVL.

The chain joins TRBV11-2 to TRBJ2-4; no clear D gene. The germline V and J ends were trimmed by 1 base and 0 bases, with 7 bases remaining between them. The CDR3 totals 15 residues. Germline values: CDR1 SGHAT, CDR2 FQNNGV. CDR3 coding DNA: TGTGCCAGCAGCTTAGTCAGTCCAGCCAAAAACATTCAGTACTTC. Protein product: CASSLVSPAKNIQYF.

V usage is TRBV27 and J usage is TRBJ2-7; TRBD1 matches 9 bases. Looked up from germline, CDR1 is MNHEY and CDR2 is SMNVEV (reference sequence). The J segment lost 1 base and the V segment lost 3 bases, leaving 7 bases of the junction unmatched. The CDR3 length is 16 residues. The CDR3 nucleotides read TGTGCCAGCAGTTTGAAGAGACAGGGGGTTTCCTACGAGCAGTACTTC. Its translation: CASSLKRQGVSYEQYF.

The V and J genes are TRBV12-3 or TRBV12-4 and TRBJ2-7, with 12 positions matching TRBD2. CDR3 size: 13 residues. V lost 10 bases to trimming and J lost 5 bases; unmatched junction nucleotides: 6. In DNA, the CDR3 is TGTGCCACACGACTAGCGGGAGATCACGAGCAGTACTTC. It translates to CATRLAGDHEQYF.